The clone carrying this T cell receptor (beta chain) was found a few times. Every bit of the isolated RNA underwent reverse transcription, so sequencing read expressed TCRB transcripts. Some clones are missing from TCRdb's copy, which holds only in-frame ones; the method was immunoSEQ multiplex PCR. The data contain roughly 230,000 clones, about 9.3% of them seen just once; the ten biggest clones take up just under 0.035%. Germline V gene lookup returns CDR1 SGHDT and CDR2 YYEEEE. The CDR3 sequence is 13 residues long. The V and J ends lost 0 bases and 4 bases respectively, with 5 bases between them. This sample was taken from a study of beta chain features in type 1 diabetes.

This chain joins TRBV5-6 and TRBJ1-5; D is unclear. Sequenced: naive CD4+ T cells from blood. The receptor was derived from a woman aged 18 to 35 in good health. CDR3 bases: TGTGCCAGCAGCTTGGGGCAGAATCAGCCCCAGCATTTT. Its translation: CASSLGQNQPQHF.